These 18 T cell receptor beta chains were sequenced from one sample in a study of tumor-infiltrating lymphocytes in localized non-small cell lung cancer. Assay used: immunoSEQ multiplex PCR; TCRdb lists only in-frame clones, some missing. The sample has about 8,700 clones, just under 85% seen once. The sample comprised uninvolved lung tissue not adjacent to the tumor. These receptors all come from a human donor with non-small cell lung cancer.

The rearrangement links TRBV9 to TRBJ1-2, with D uncertain. This CDR3 is built from 14 residues. The V and J ends lost 0 bases and 2 bases respectively, with 8 bases between them. Germline lookup yields CDR1 SGDLS and CDR2 YYNGEE. The CDR3 sequence is CASSVGQQNYGYTF. In DNA, the CDR3 is TGTGCCAGCAGCGTAGGCCAGCAAAACTATGGCTACACCTTC. Drawing the rest from reference TRBV9 and TRBJ1-2, the complete variable domain is DSGVTQTPKHLITATGQRVTLRCSPRSGDLSVYWYQQSLDQGLQFLIQYYNGEERAKGNILERFSAQQFPDLHSELNLSSLELGDSALYFCASSVGQQNYGYTFGSGTRLTVV.

The CDR3: CASRGYAVVGEAFF. For the CDR3, the DNA is TGTGCCAGCAGAGGATACGCGGTAGTCGGTGAAGCTTTCTTT. The chain employs TRBV6-4 and TRBJ1-1; D remains unclear. Trimming cost V 6 bases and J 7 bases, with 18 bases left between them. Germline V gene sequence: CDR1 MRHNA, CDR2 SNTAGT. The CDR3 has 14 amino acids.

The count of this clone is one. The chain uses TRBV5-1 and TRBJ2-7; 7 bases align to TRBD2. The CDR3 length is 15 residues. Unmatched junction bases numbered 7, after V lost 3 bases and J lost 1 base. Germline V gene sequence: CDR1 SGHRS, CDR2 YFSETQ. The CDR3 DNA is TGCGCCAGCAGCTGGGAGCGGCGGGAGTCCTACGAGCAGTACTTC. Amino acids: CASSWERRESYEQYF.

CDR3 in DNA: TGTGCCAGCAGCCCCAGGGGCCGTAACTATGGCTACACCTTC. Its translation: CASSPRGRNYGYTF. The chain couples TRBV5-6 to TRBJ1-2, with a possible D match to TRBD1 (6 bases). Germline V gives CDR1 SGHDT, CDR2 YYEEEE. The V gene lost 4 bases and the J gene lost 1 base, with 11 bases spanning the gap. CDR3 size: 14 residues.

About this clone: This specimen includes other DNA sequences encoding the same CDR3. The genes are TRBV11-2 and TRBJ1-5; 7 positions agree with TRBD1. There are 14 residues in the CDR3. J gave up 4 bases and V 5 bases, and 5 bases lay outside the gene matches. Germline V gene lookup returns CDR1 SGHAT and CDR2 FQNNGV. CDR3 nucleotides: TGTGCCAGCAGCCCCGGGACAGCGAATCAGCCCCAGCATTTT. Protein sequence: CASSPGTANQPQHF.

The chain combines TRBV5-6 with TRBJ2-3; 12 bases are a match to TRBD2. Trimming at V came to 2 bases and at J to 2 bases, leaving 3 bases not matched to a gene. This CDR3 has 16 residues. The germline CDR1 and CDR2 sequences are SGHDT and YYEEEE. The chain's CDR3 is CASSFSSGRATDTQYF. The DNA of the CDR3 is TGTGCCAGCAGCTTTTCTAGCGGGAGGGCCACAGATACGCAGTATTTT.

This chain links TRBV7-6 with TRBJ1-1, with a weak D call TRBD1 (6 bases). The germline V and J ends were trimmed by 4 bases and 1 base, with 10 bases remaining between them. The CDR3 covers 14 residues. The germline gives CDR1 SGHVS, CDR2 FNYEAQ. This CDR3 reads CASSSHRENTEAFF. The DNA of the CDR3 is TGTGCCAGCAGCTCCCACAGGGAGAACACTGAAGCTTTCTTT.

Details on this clone: One junction end does not reproduce the germline sequence, and a read error may be involved. This chain links TRBV6-1 with TRBJ2-3; 10 bases map to TRBD2. Germline V CDR1 and CDR2: MNHNS, SASEGT. This CDR3 region has 15 residues. CDR3 sequence: CASREAGGASDTQYF. For the CDR3, the DNA is TGTGCCAGCAGGGAAGCGGGGGGGGCATCAGATACGCAGTATTTT.

The chain couples TRBV1 to TRBJ2-1; the table names TRBD1, a call not compared with the DNA. TRBV1 is listed as a pseudogene. CDR3 length: 11 residues. The CDR3 DNA reads as TGCACCAGCAGCCAGGGACAGGGCCAGTTCTTC. Its translation: CTSSQGQGQFF.

This clone was seen only once. V is TRBV25-1 and J is TRBJ2-5; 7 positions match TRBD1. Germline V lookup: CDR1 MGHDK, CDR2 SYGVNS. The CDR3 runs 16 residues. The J segment lost 5 bases and the V segment lost 4 bases, leaving 13 bases of the junction unmatched. The CDR3 DNA sequence: TGTGCCAGCAGTGCCTTACGACAGGGTGGGAGCGAGACCCAGTACTTC. Amino acid sequence: CASSALRQGGSETQYF. Complete variable domain (other parts from reference TRBV25-1 and TRBJ2-5): EADIYQTPRYLVIGTGKKITLECSQTMGHDKMYWYQQDPGMELHLIHYSYGVNSTEKGDLSSESTVSRIRTEHFPLTLESARPSHTSQYLCASSALRQGGSETQYFGPGTRLLVL.

In DNA, the CDR3 is TGTGCCAGCAGCTTAGCCCAGACAGGGGACACTGAAGCTTTCTTT. Translated, it gives CASSLAQTGDTEAFF. J is TRBJ1-1 and V is TRBV7-6; the match to TRBD1 covers 8 bases. Germline CDR1 and CDR2: SGHVS and FNYEAQ. After removal of 0 bases from V and 3 bases from J, the junction contained 3 bases not matched to a gene. The CDR3 covers 15 residues.

The rearrangement uses TRBV19 and TRBJ2-1; 7 bases are shared with TRBD1. The CDR3 consists of 13 residues. V was clipped by 7 bases and J by 2 bases; unmatched bases: 2. Germline V lookup: CDR1 LNHDA, CDR2 SQIVND (reference sequence). Here the CDR3 DNA reads TGTGCCAGTACGACAGGGCCCTACAATGAGCAGTTCTTC. It is translated as CASTTGPYNEQFF.

The chain links TRBV5-4 to TRBJ2-2; TRBD2 aligns across 9 bases. J lost 1 base, V lost 4 bases, and 2 bases had no gene match. This CDR3 is built from 15 residues. Germline lookup yields CDR1 SGHNT and CDR2 YYREEE (reference sequence). CDR3 DNA sequence: TGTGCCAGCAGCAAACTAGCGGGGAACACCGGGGAGCTGTTTTTT. It encodes CASSKLAGNTGELFF.

The V gene is TRBV28, the J gene TRBJ1-1; 7 bases agree with TRBD1. From germline, CDR1 is MDHEN and CDR2 SYDVKM. The CDR3 has 14 residues. V was pared by 10 bases and J by 2 bases, with 10 bases of the junction left unmatched. The CDR3 spells CATWGRGLNTEAFF. CDR3 nucleotide sequence: TGTGCCACCTGGGGGAGGGGGCTAAACACTGAAGCTTTCTTT.

This sequence joins TRBV5-4 and TRBJ2-1; D remains ambiguous. The CDR3 consists of 13 residues. Trimming took off 4 bases at V and 10 bases at J, with 15 bases between the two ends. Germline CDR1 SGHNT, CDR2 YYREEE (reference sequence). The DNA of the CDR3 is TGTGCCAGCAGCCCGACCGCGTCGGAGGAGCAGTTCTTC. Its translation: CASSPTASEEQFF.

CDR3 residues: CSSRGVGTDGYTF. CDR3 DNA: TGCAGCTCCAGGGGGGTCGGAACTGATGGCTACACCTTC. The chain links TRBV29-1 to TRBJ1-2; TRBD1 aligns across 7 bases. Germline CDR1 is SQVTM and CDR2 is ANQGSEA. There are 13 residues in the CDR3. J gave up 6 bases and V 8 bases, and 12 bases lay outside the gene matches. The whole variable domain, filled in from reference TRBV29-1 and TRBJ1-2, reads SAVISQKPSRDICQRGTSLTIQCQVDSQVTMMFWYRQQPGQSLTLIATANQGSEATYESGFVIDKFPISRPNLTFSTLTVSNMSPEDSSIYLCSSRGVGTDGYTFGSGTRLTVV.

The chain recombines TRBV30 with TRBJ2-5; possibly TRBD2 for D (6 bases). The CDR3 length is 13 residues. Trimming pared 1 base from V and 7 bases from J, leaving 13 bases between. Germline values: CDR1 GTSNPN, CDR2 SVGIG (reference sequence). CDR3 sequence reads: CAWSAQRARTQYF. DNA for the CDR3: TGTGCCTGGAGTGCCCAGCGGGCCAGGACCCAGTACTTC.

By frequency in the sample, this clone is medium-sized. The chain has TRBV10-3 and TRBJ1-2, with a weak D call TRBD1 (6 bases). The CDR3 contains 18 residues. Germline V CDR1 and CDR2: ENHRY, SYGVKD. The V end was cut by 5 bases, the J end by 4 bases, with 26 bases between. CDR3 DNA: TGTGCCATCAGTTCACTTACGCGGGACACCCAAATCTCCTATGGCTACACCTTC. Its protein product is CAISSLTRDTQISYGYTF.